Below, one T cell receptor beta chain is given with its context. Germline assignment: CDR1 LNHDA and CDR2 SQIVND (reference sequence). The CDR3 runs to 15 residues. Trimming took 3 bases from V and 0 from J, leaving 9 bases between them. The record originates from a study of blood T cell repertoires in COVID-19. In the study overall: Sources were T cells, B-cell-depleted T cells, or PBMCs; the material itself was cDNA or gDNA.

Seattle enrolled patients during active infection and tracked them longitudinally. Clones were sequenced by immunoSEQ multiplex PCR, and TCRdb holds only the in-frame ones, with some missing. The sample yields under 200,000 clones, roughly 78% seen once. The sequencing sample was made of peripheral blood. The rearrangement joins TRBV19 to TRBJ2-1; D is unclear. This TCR was recovered from a woman aged 60-70 years with COVID-19, enrolled during active disease. The CDR3 DNA reads TGTGCCAGTAGTATTATCTTTAGCTCCTACAATGAGCAGTTCTTC. Protein: CASSIIFSSYNEQFF. The full variable domain, in which reference TRBV19 and TRBJ2-1 provide the parts outside the CDR3, is DGGITQSPKYLFRKEGQNVTLSCEQNLNHDAMYWYRQDPGQGLRLIYYSQIVNDFQKGDIAEGYSVSREKKESFPLTVTSAQKNPTAFYLCASSIIFSSYNEQFFGPGTRLTVL.